This T cell receptor beta chain is from a study of vaccination and CD4 T cells after COVID-19. Across the whole study: Comprising six males and four females, the convalescent participants counted two Hispanic individuals among them. Whole-study results and caveats: Within convalescent individuals, 304 out of 307 vaccine-specific clones proved to be spike mono-reactive. The rise in median SARS-CoV-2-reactive clonotypes, from roughly 19 to 38, was not significant.

As concerns this clonotype: Its specificity is not known.

The ends lost 1 base at V and 4 bases at J; junction bases unmatched: 7. Germline V gives CDR1 SGHTA, CDR2 FQGNSA. This CDR3 region has 16 residues. This sample's treatment: approximately 10-day PBMC culture with coronavirus spike peptide pools or control peptides (ViraFEST assay). The Oncomine TCR Beta short-read assay generated sequence data from the DNA of cultured CD4+ T cells. After culture, CD4+ T cells served as the source for genomic DNA extraction. MiXCR, run by TCRdb on the PCR reads, gives a single entry per CDR3 protein. The sample holds about 7,100 distinct CDR3 sequences, roughly 64% seen once.

The chain uses TRBV7-2 and TRBJ2-1; 7 bases are a match to TRBD1. The sequence was obtained from a human donor who had recovered from COVID-19. The material sequenced was CD4+ T cells from blood, cultured in vitro. CDR3 sequence: CASSLGQGDSYNEQFF. Written as DNA, the CDR3 is TGTGCCAGCAGCTTAGGCCAGGGGGATTCTTACAATGAGCAGTTCTTC.